The 32 T cell receptor beta chains presented below share a single source sample, sequenced in a study of cytomegalovirus exposure and HLA in healthy donors. The PCR made use of 60 Vbeta and 13 Jbeta primers. Sequenced by immunoSEQ multiplex PCR; TCRdb stores in-frame clones only, minus some. The sample consists of 120,000 to 150,000 clones, roughly 80% of them appearing once. The sequenced sample consisted of PBMCs. These receptors were collected from a man aged 35 to 55 in good health and CMV-seronegative.

V is TRBV2 and J is TRBJ1-5; a possible D gene is TRBD1 (5 bases). CDR3 length: 13 amino acids. V lost 6 bases, J lost 5 bases, and 11 bases lay in between. Germline CDR1 is SNHLY and CDR2 is FYNNEI. The CDR3 spells CASRGELDQPQHF. CDR3 bases: TGTGCCAGCAGAGGGGAATTAGATCAGCCCCAGCATTTT.

This clone has just a few counts. This sequence joins TRBV6-5 and TRBJ1-1, with D maybe TRBD1 (6 bases). Germline V lookup: CDR1 MNHEY, CDR2 SVGAGI. The CDR3 length is 15 residues. V gave up 2 bases and J gave up 7 bases, with 17 bases separating them. The CDR3 DNA follows: TGTGCCAGCAGTTACGGGGCAGGGGCCTTGAGTGAAGCTTTCTTT. Translation: CASSYGAGALSEAFF.

This rearrangement joins TRBV6-1 to TRBJ2-7, with 7 bases lining up with TRBD2. Germline V gives CDR1 MNHNS, CDR2 SASEGT. The CDR3 has 19 amino acids. Trimming at V came to 0 bases and at J to 0 bases, leaving 14 bases not matched to a gene. Here the CDR3 DNA reads TGTGCCAGCAGTGAAGCCTCCTTGGGGGGAGGGGTAAACTCCTACGAGCAGTACTTC. The encoded protein is CASSEASLGGGVNSYEQYF.

This clone was counted once. V gene TRBV5-1 combines with J gene TRBJ2-5; a weak D match, TRBD2 (7 bases). The germline gives CDR1 SGHRS, CDR2 YFSETQ. This CDR3 contains 17 residues. V lost 0 bases and J lost 2, with 17 bases in between. CDR3 loop: CASSLEGGHLTQETQYF. In DNA, the CDR3 is TGCGCCAGCAGCTTGGAGGGGGGGCATCTTACGCAAGAGACCCAGTACTTC.

The chain carries TRBV5-5 and TRBJ1-5, with D maybe TRBD1 (5 bases). Germline V lookup: CDR1 SGHKS, CDR2 YYEKEE (reference sequence). Trimming left V 2 bases short and J 3 bases short, with 15 bases between. This CDR3 is built from 16 residues. The CDR3 sequence is CASSLGLGGYNQPQHF. For the CDR3, the DNA is TGTGCCAGCAGCTTAGGGTTGGGGGGATACAATCAGCCCCAGCATTTT.

The chain has TRBV19 and TRBJ2-7, with D possibly matching TRBD2 (5 bases). This CDR3 is built from 13 residues. Trimming took 5 bases from V and 4 from J, leaving 12 bases between them. CDR1 and CDR2 (germline): LNHDA, SQIVND (reference sequence). The DNA for the CDR3 is TGTGCCAGTAGTGACTACTCCGAGTACGAGCAGTACTTC. It is translated as CASSDYSEYEQYF.

This sequence joins TRBV9 and TRBJ2-1; 14 positions match TRBD2. Germline V lookup: CDR1 SGDLS, CDR2 YYNGEE. The CDR3 covers 19 residues. V dropped 0 bases and J dropped 3; count of bases not matched to a gene: 8. Here the CDR3 reads CASSVGLRTSGGNYNEQFF. The CDR3 DNA sequence: TGTGCCAGCAGCGTAGGGCTCAGGACTAGCGGGGGGAACTACAATGAGCAGTTCTTC.

This clone came up a few times. This chain joins TRBV7-9 and TRBJ2-3; TRBD2 might be the D (5 bases). CDR3 length: 12 residues. Deletions cut 11 bases from V and 3 bases from J, with 12 bases between. Germline V gene lookup returns CDR1 SEHNR and CDR2 FQNEAQ (reference sequence). Here the CDR3 DNA reads TGTGCCGTAAAGAGGGTGACAGATACGCAGTATTTT. It translates to CAVKRVTDTQYF.

The gene calls are TRBV2 and TRBJ2-7; TRBD1 is a possible D gene (7 bases). The germline V gene encodes CDR1 SNHLY and CDR2 FYNNEI. V lost 1 base, J lost 0 bases, and 16 bases lay in between. The CDR3 is 17 residues long. For the CDR3, the DNA is TGTGCCAGCAGTGAAGGCGCGGGACAGCTCTACTCCTACGAGCAGTACTTC. Its translation: CASSEGAGQLYSYEQYF.

This clone occurred a few times. The chain links TRBV4-3 to TRBJ2-2, with D uncertain. Trimming took off 1 base at V and 1 base at J, with 10 bases between the two ends. Germline V gene sequence: CDR1 LGHNA, CDR2 YSLEER. CDR3 length: 16 amino acids. CDR3 DNA sequence: TGCGCCAGCAGCCAAGCCCCCCCAGTGAACACCGGGGAGCTGTTTTTT. Translated: CASSQAPPVNTGELFF.

Here the CDR3 DNA reads TGTGCCAGCAGTTTAGTCGGGACAGGGGCCAGGGGCTATGGCTACACCTTC. It specifies CASSLVGTGARGYGYTF. This rearrangement joins TRBV28 to TRBJ1-2; 10 nucleotides line up with TRBD1. The CDR3 has 17 amino acids. From germline, CDR1 is MDHEN and CDR2 SYDVKM. V shed 2 bases and J 4 bases; nucleotides not matched to a gene: 10.

This chain links TRBV7-2 with TRBJ2-1; 10 bases match TRBD2. The CDR3 has 17 residues. V shed 5 bases and J 10 bases; nucleotides not matched to a gene: 17. Germline lookup yields CDR1 SGHTA and CDR2 FQGNSA. The CDR3 DNA reads TGTGCCAGCAGCACCGCTGTTAGCGGGGGGCCGGATAACGAGCAGTTCTTC. This codes for CASSTAVSGGPDNEQFF.

V and J are TRBV7-8 and TRBJ2-5; D is possibly TRBD2 (5 bases). Deletions cut 5 bases from V and 7 bases from J, with 14 bases between. Germline CDR1 SGHVS, CDR2 FQNEAQ. The CDR3 covers 13 residues. The CDR3 sequence is CASSPTRDGTQYF. The DNA for the CDR3 is TGTGCCAGCAGCCCTACTAGAGACGGGACCCAGTACTTC.

The chain joins TRBV6-1 to TRBJ1-5; D gene unclear. The V end lost 3 bases, the J end lost 3 bases, and 12 bases lay between the germline ends. Germline assignment: CDR1 MNHNS and CDR2 SASEGT. The length of the CDR3 is 15 residues. The CDR3 spells CASSDAGGPNQPQHF. CDR3 DNA sequence: TGTGCCAGCAGTGATGCGGGAGGTCCCAATCAGCCCCAGCATTTT.

The gene calls are TRBV9 and TRBJ1-1; D gene unclear. With 3 bases removed from V and 4 bases from J, the gap between germline ends came to 16 bases. Germline loops: CDR1 SGDLS, CDR2 YYNGEE. The CDR3 runs to 15 residues. The CDR3 region is CASSELEPGSTEAFF. Here the CDR3 DNA reads TGTGCCAGCAGCGAACTGGAGCCTGGGAGCACTGAAGCTTTCTTT. Full variable domain (rest looked up from reference TRBV9 and TRBJ1-1): DSGVTQTPKHLITATGQRVTLRCSPRSGDLSVYWYQQSLDQGLQFLIQYYNGEERAKGNILERFSAQQFPDLHSELNLSSLELGDSALYFCASSELEPGSTEAFFGQGTRLTVV.

The sample holds one count of this clone. This chain uses TRBV19 with TRBJ2-5, with D perhaps matching TRBD1 (6 bases). Germline CDR1 LNHDA, CDR2 SQIVND (reference sequence). The CDR3 consists of 15 residues. V gave up 4 bases and J gave up 2 bases, with 14 bases separating them. The DNA for the CDR3 is TGTGCCAGTAGTACCGTTGAGGGGGAACAAGAGACCCAGTACTTC. Its protein product is CASSTVEGEQETQYF.

The chain employs TRBV28 and TRBJ1-2; D gene ambiguous. The CDR3 spans 14 residues. CDR1 MDHEN and CDR2 SYDVKM come from the germline V gene. Trimming left V 3 bases short and J 8 bases short, with 16 bases between. The CDR3, as DNA: TGTGCCAGCAGTTTTTTATTGGGTGAGGTAGGCTACACCTTC. It yields the protein CASSFLLGEVGYTF.

The chain joins TRBV5-1 to TRBJ1-2, with D perhaps matching TRBD1 (6 bases). The CDR3 covers 13 residues. In germline, CDR1 is SGHRS, CDR2 YFSETQ. V was shortened by 4 bases and J by 3 bases, with 10 bases between the two germline ends. CDR3 loop: CASSLGTYYGYTF. The CDR3 DNA sequence: TGCGCCAGCAGCCTTGGGACATACTATGGCTACACCTTC.

This clone appeared once. The chain carries TRBV18 and TRBJ1-1; the match to TRBD1 covers 7 bases. Germline values: CDR1 KGHSH, CDR2 LQKENI. J gave up 9 bases and V 2 bases, and 6 bases lay outside the gene matches. The length of the CDR3 is 13 residues. Here the CDR3 reads CASSPGTGEKAFF. CDR3 coding DNA: TGTGCCAGCTCACCAGGTACAGGGGAAAAAGCTTTCTTT.

The chain has TRBV29-1 and TRBJ2-1; tentative D call: TRBD1 (6 bases). The CDR3 has 15 residues. Trimming took off 5 bases at V and 0 bases at J, with 14 bases between the two ends. Germline CDR1 is SQVTM and CDR2 is ANQGSEA. CDR3 sequence: CSVILTGFSYNEQFF. The CDR3 region has the DNA TGCAGCGTTATCTTAACAGGGTTCTCCTACAATGAGCAGTTCTTC.

J is TRBJ2-7 and V is TRBV28, with D possibly matching TRBD2 (5 bases). V was shortened by 5 bases and J by 0 bases, with 11 bases between the two germline ends. CDR1 MDHEN and CDR2 SYDVKM come from the germline V gene. This CDR3 is 14 amino acids long. The CDR3 is CASSPKGSSYEQYF. The CDR3 DNA reads TGTGCCAGCAGTCCAAAAGGGAGCTCCTACGAGCAGTACTTC.

A few counts support this clone. The chain is built from TRBV4-2 and TRBJ1-2; 9 bases are a match to TRBD1. Per germline, CDR1 LGHNA and CDR2 YNFKEQ. The CDR3 covers 16 residues. V lost 0 bases to trimming and J lost 4 bases; unmatched junction nucleotides: 6. As DNA, the CDR3 is TGTGCCAGCAGCCAAGATAAAGACAGGGGGATCTATGGCTACACCTTC. Encoded protein: CASSQDKDRGIYGYTF.

The J gene is TRBJ1-5, the V gene TRBV7-8; 9 positions agree with TRBD1. The CDR3 covers 15 residues. Losses at the gene ends were 5 bases for V and 6 bases for J; bases not matched to a gene: 8. From germline, CDR1 is SGHVS and CDR2 FQNEAQ. This CDR3 is CASSPDRGGVQPQHF. The CDR3 DNA is TGTGCCAGCAGCCCCGACAGGGGGGGTGTTCAGCCCCAGCATTTT.

This chain links TRBV5-1 with TRBJ1-6, with TRBD1 identical over 8 bases. Per germline, CDR1 SGHRS and CDR2 YFSETQ. The V and J ends lost 1 base and 2 bases, in that order; junction bases with no gene match: 2. This CDR3 has 16 residues. CDR3 protein: CASSLIQGAYNSPLHF. The CDR3, as DNA: TGCGCCAGCAGCTTGATACAGGGGGCCTATAATTCACCCCTCCACTTT.

The chain carries TRBV23-1 and TRBJ1-2; tentative D call: TRBD1 (6 bases). TRBV23-1 is annotated as an ORF whose role is uncertain. This CDR3 is 15 amino acids long. The V end was cut by 6 bases, the J end by 2 bases, with 16 bases between. CDR3 residues: CASSLGQHSNYGYTF. The DNA for the CDR3 is TGCGCCAGCAGCCTTGGACAGCATTCGAACTATGGCTACACCTTC.

The chain recombines TRBV25-1 with TRBJ1-5; 10 bases are a match to TRBD1. After removal of 1 base from V and 1 base from J, the junction contained 4 bases not matched to a gene. The CDR3 spans 17 residues. CDR1 and CDR2 from the germline V gene are MGHDK and SYGVNS. CDR3 amino acids: CASSEWGQGSSNQPQHF. CDR3 DNA sequence: TGTGCCAGCAGTGAATGGGGACAGGGGTCGAGCAATCAGCCCCAGCATTTT.

The chain uses TRBV4-1 and TRBJ2-3; 8 bases agree with TRBD2. Germline V gene lookup returns CDR1 MGHRA and CDR2 YSYEKL. V trimming: 3 bases; J trimming: 2 bases; junction bases outside the gene matches: 10. CDR3 length: 17 residues. The CDR3 DNA reads as TGCGCCAGCAGCCACCTTGGGGGAGCGGGGGCCACAGATACGCAGTATTTT. This translates into CASSHLGGAGATDTQYF.

This chain connects TRBV9 to TRBJ1-3; 8 bases line up with TRBD1. The germline CDR1 and CDR2 sequences are SGDLS and YYNGEE. J was trimmed by 0 bases and V by 6 bases; bases with no gene match: 5. CDR3 length: 15 amino acids. This chain's CDR3 is CASNGQGSSGNTIYF. CDR3 nucleotide sequence: TGTGCCAGCAACGGACAGGGCAGCTCTGGAAACACCATATATTTT.

V gene TRBV28 combines with J gene TRBJ2-1, with 8 bases identical to TRBD2. This CDR3 comprises 13 residues. J was trimmed by 8 bases and V by 6 bases; bases with no gene match: 6. Germline CDR1 and CDR2: MDHEN and SYDVKM. DNA of the CDR3: TGTGCCAGCAGCCTACCCGGGGGGGATGAGCAGTTCTTC. Amino acid sequence: CASSLPGGDEQFF.

The V call is TRBV7-2, the J call TRBJ1-1; perhaps TRBD1 as D (6 bases). The V end was cut by 2 bases, the J end by 0 bases, with 10 bases between. The V gene's germline CDR1 is SGHTA and CDR2 FQGNSA. This CDR3 has 15 residues. CDR3 sequence reads: CASSLTGTVNTEAFF. The CDR3 DNA reads as TGTGCCAGCAGCTTAACAGGGACGGTGAACACTGAAGCTTTCTTT.

Remarks on this clone: Other DNA sequences in the same sample also yield this CDR3. The rearrangement links TRBV7-8 to TRBJ1-5; D unclear. Germline CDR1 and CDR2: SGHVS and FQNEAQ. This CDR3 has 16 amino acids. V lost 1 base to trimming and J lost 0 bases, with 10 bases between them. CDR3 sequence reads: CASSLGGGDSNQPQHF. The DNA of the CDR3 is TGTGCCAGCAGCTTAGGAGGCGGGGATAGCAATCAGCCCCAGCATTTT.

The genes are TRBV7-2 and TRBJ2-7, with 13 bases lining up with TRBD2. The CDR3 covers 17 residues. V gave up 5 bases and J gave up 2 bases; unmatched junction bases: 9. CDR1 SGHTA and CDR2 FQGNSA come from the germline V gene. The CDR3 DNA reads as TGTGCCAGCAGCGCTCAGGCCGGGACTAGCGGGGCCTACGAGCAGTACTTC. It translates to CASSAQAGTSGAYEQYF.